This TCR beta chain is from a study of cytomegalovirus exposure and HLA in healthy donors. In the study overall: Most genotyped donors, 81% of some 400, had Caucasian-associated genetic ancestry.

CDR1 and CDR2 (germline): SGHNT, YYREEE (reference sequence). With 1 base clipped from V and 8 bases from J, the junction kept 5 bases outside the gene matches. The CDR3 has 15 amino acids. Whereas donors were nominally healthy upon sampling, unrecorded immune exposures were probable. This clone was found once. Its antigen is undetermined. Study outcomes and limitations: Presence/absence analyses supposed approximately even sequencing depth among donors.

The primer mix had 60 Vbeta and 13 Jbeta primers. Sequenced by immunoSEQ multiplex PCR; TCRdb stores in-frame clones only, minus some. The profile shows under 150,000 clones, roughly 80% of them singletons. This clonotype was obtained from a woman aged 45-59 years in good health and CMV-seropositive. Sequencing was carried out using PBMCs. The chain employs TRBV5-4 and TRBJ1-6, with 8 nucleotides matching TRBD1. This chain's CDR3 is CASSLRQGSYSPLHF. DNA of the CDR3: TGTGCCAGCAGCTTGAGACAGGGGTCATATTCACCCCTCCACTTT.